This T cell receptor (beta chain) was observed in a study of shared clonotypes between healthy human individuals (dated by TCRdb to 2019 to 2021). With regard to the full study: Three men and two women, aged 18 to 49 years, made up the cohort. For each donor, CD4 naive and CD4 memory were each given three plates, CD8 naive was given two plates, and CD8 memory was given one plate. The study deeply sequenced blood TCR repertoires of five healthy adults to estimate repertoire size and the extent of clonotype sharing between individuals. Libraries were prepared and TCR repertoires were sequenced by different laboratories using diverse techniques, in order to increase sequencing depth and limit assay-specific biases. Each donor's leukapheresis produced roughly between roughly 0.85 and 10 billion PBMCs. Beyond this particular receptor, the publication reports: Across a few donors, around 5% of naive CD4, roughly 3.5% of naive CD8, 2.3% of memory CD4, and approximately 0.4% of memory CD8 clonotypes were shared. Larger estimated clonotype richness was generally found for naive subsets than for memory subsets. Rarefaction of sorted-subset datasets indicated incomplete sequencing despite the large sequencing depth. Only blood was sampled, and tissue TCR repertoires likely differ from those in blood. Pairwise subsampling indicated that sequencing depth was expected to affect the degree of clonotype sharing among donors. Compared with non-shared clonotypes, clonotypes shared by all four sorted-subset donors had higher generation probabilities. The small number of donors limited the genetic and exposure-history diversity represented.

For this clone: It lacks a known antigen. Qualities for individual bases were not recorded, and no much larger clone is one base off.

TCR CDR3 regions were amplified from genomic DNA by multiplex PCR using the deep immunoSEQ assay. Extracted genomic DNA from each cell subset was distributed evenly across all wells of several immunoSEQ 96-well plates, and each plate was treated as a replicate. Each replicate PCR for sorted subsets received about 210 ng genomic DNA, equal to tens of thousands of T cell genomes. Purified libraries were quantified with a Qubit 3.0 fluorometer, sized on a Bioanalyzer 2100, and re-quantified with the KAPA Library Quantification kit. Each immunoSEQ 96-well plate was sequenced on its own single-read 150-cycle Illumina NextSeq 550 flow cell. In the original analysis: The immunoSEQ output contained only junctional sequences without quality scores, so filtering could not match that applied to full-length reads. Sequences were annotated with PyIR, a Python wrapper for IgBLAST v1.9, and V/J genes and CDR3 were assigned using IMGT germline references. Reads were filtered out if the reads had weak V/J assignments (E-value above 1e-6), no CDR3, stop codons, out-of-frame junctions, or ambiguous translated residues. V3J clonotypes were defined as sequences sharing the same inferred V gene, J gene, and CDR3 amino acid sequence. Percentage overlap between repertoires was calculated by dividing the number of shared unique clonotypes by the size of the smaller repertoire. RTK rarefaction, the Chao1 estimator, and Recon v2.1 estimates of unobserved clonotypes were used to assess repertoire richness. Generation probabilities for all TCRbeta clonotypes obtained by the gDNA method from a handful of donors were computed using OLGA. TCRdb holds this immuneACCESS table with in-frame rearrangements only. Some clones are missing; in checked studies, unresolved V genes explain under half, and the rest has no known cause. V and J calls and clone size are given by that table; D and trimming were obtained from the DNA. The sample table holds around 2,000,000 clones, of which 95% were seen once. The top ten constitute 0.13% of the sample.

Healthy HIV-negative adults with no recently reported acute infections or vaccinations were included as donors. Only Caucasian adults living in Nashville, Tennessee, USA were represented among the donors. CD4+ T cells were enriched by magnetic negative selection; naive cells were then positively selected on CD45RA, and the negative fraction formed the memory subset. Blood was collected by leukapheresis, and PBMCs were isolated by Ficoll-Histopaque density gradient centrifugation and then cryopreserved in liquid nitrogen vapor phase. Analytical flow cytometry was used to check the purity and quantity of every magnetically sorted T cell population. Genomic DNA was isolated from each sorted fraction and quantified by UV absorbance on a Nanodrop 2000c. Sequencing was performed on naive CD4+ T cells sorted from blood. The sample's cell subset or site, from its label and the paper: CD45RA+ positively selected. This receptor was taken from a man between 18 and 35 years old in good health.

The CDR3 region reads CASSEGLPVTETQYF. The DNA sequence is as follows: TGTGCCAGCAGTGAGGGACTGCCGGTTACAGAGACCCAGTACTTC. The V and J genes are TRBV2 and TRBJ2-5; perhaps TRBD2 is the D gene, with 6 bases matching. The germline V gene yields SNHLY for CDR1 and FYNNEI for CDR2. The CDR3 holds 15 amino acids from the cysteine to the phenylalanine. Only the CDR3 region is kept as DNA, spanning 45 bases read in frame from base 1. V was cut back by 3 bases and J by 4 bases, leaving a gap of 15 bases between them.